One sample yielded the 27 T cell receptor beta chains listed below, sequenced in a study of blood T cell repertoires in COVID-19 (dated by TCRdb to about 2020). The library was produced with the immunoSEQ multiplex PCR assay. Held by TCRdb, this immuneACCESS table contains in-frame sequences only and omits some clones. Under half of the omission traces to an unresolved V gene where checked; the cause of the rest is unknown. The sample table records fewer than 200,000 clones; around three quarters of these occur just once. Around 8.1% of the sample is in the top ten clones. The sequenced sample was peripheral blood. The source of these receptors is a man aged 55 to 70 with acute or convalescent COVID-19.

This clone was detected only once. The chain has TRBV5-1 and TRBJ1-3; TRBD1 matches 7 bases. V lost 0 bases and J lost 3; bases outside the gene matches: 9. Germline V gene lookup returns CDR1 SGHRS and CDR2 YFSETQ. This CDR3 contains 17 residues. For the CDR3, the DNA is TGCGCCAGCAGCTTGGGGGGCACAGGGGCGTATGGAAACACCATATATTTT. This gives the protein CASSLGGTGAYGNTIYF.

The gene calls are TRBV6-5 and TRBJ1-2; TRBD1 matches 8 bases. The CDR3 covers 14 residues. Trimming removed 5 bases from V and 3 bases from J; junction bases left unmatched: 5. CDR1 is MNHEY and CDR2 is SVGAGI in the germline V gene. CDR3 coding DNA: TGTGCCAGCAGTCCAGGGGGCAGGGACTATGGCTACACCTTC. This translates into CASSPGGRDYGYTF.

CDR3 protein: CASSPTYEQYF. The DNA for the CDR3 is TGTGCCAGCAGCCCTACCTACGAGCAGTACTTC. The chain has TRBV12-3 or TRBV12-4 and TRBJ2-7, with D unclear. CDR3 length: 11 amino acids. V was trimmed by 6 bases and J by 2 bases, leaving 5 bases between them.

CDR3 DNA: TGTGCCAGCAGCCCCCAGAGCGGGGGGTACAATGAGCAGTTCTTC. It is translated as CASSPQSGGYNEQFF. This chain joins TRBV7-3 and TRBJ2-1; TRBD2 agrees at 9 bases. The CDR3 sequence is 15 residues long. Germline loops: CDR1 SGHTA, CDR2 FQGTGA. The J segment lost 4 bases and the V segment lost 5 bases, leaving 6 bases of the junction unmatched. Together with reference TRBV7-3 and TRBJ2-1, the CDR3 gives the full variable domain: GAGVSQTPSNKVTEKGKYVELRCDPISGHTALYWYRQSLGQGPEFLIYFQGTGAADDSGLPNDRFFAVRPEGSVSTLKIQRTERGDSAVYLCASSPQSGGYNEQFFGPGTRLTVL.

V gene TRBV4-3 combines with J gene TRBJ1-2, with 9 bases identical to TRBD1. V dropped 0 bases and J dropped 4; count of bases not matched to a gene: 12. CDR3 size: 18 residues. Germline V lookup: CDR1 LGHNA, CDR2 YSLEER. CDR3 DNA: TGCGCCAGCAGCCAAGATTTTGGGACAGGGCCGGATAGCTATGGCTACACCTTC. It translates to CASSQDFGTGPDSYGYTF.

The chain uses TRBV19 and TRBJ1-5; 7 nucleotides line up with TRBD1. Trimming took 5 bases from V and 3 from J; bases not matched to a gene: 4. This CDR3 is built from 14 residues. Germline values: CDR1 LNHDA, CDR2 SQIVND (reference sequence). CDR3 loop: CASSGDSHNQPQHF. The CDR3 DNA is TGTGCCAGTAGTGGGGACAGCCACAATCAGCCCCAGCATTTT. Full variable domain (rest looked up from reference TRBV19 and TRBJ1-5): DGGITQSPKYLFRKEGQNVTLSCEQNLNHDAMYWYRQDPGQGLRLIYYSQIVNDFQKGDIAEGYSVSREKKESFPLTVTSAQKNPTAFYLCASSGDSHNQPQHFGDGTRLSIL.

This clone turned up a few times. The V gene is TRBV2, the J gene TRBJ1-1, with D unclear. V gave up 9 bases and J gave up 3 bases, with 8 bases separating them. The CDR3 is made up of 11 amino acids. The germline V gene has CDR1 SNHLY and CDR2 FYNNEI. CDR3 coding DNA: TGTGCCAGTACATGGTACACTGAAGCTTTCTTT. Translating gives CASTWYTEAFF.

This clone was seen a single time. This chain joins TRBV3-1 (or the pseudogene TRBV3-2) and TRBJ2-1; TRBD2 matches 12 bases. The CDR3 is made up of 17 amino acids. Germline loops: CDR1 LGHDT, CDR2 YNNKEL (reference sequence). V shed 1 base, J shed 0 bases, and the junction held 1 base outside the gene matches. The chain's CDR3 is CASSQAGLAGSYNEQFF. The DNA of the CDR3 is TGTGCCAGCAGCCAAGCGGGACTAGCGGGCTCCTACAATGAGCAGTTCTTC.

This clone occurred once. The chain links TRBV7-3 to TRBJ1-1; 7 nucleotides line up with TRBD1. This CDR3 region has 14 residues. Germline V gene sequence: CDR1 SGHTA, CDR2 FQGTGA. V gave up 5 bases and J gave up 5 bases; unmatched junction bases: 8. The CDR3 nucleotides are TGTGCCAGCAGCCGACAGGGTTTTGGGACTGAAGCTTTCTTT. Translated, it gives CASSRQGFGTEAFF.

The J gene is TRBJ1-5, the V gene TRBV24-1; no definite D call. Trimming removed 5 bases from V and 0 bases from J, with 13 bases in between. This CDR3 spans 16 amino acids. The germline V gene encodes CDR1 KGHDR and CDR2 SFDVKD. The CDR3 region is CATSVWTLDSNQPQHF. CDR3 sequence (DNA): TGTGCCACCAGTGTATGGACTCTCGATAGCAATCAGCCCCAGCATTTT.

The genes are TRBV10-3 and TRBJ2-6; 11 bases are shared with TRBD1. J gave up 0 bases and V 0 bases, and 4 bases lay outside the gene matches. This CDR3 has 19 residues. CDR1 and CDR2 (germline): ENHRY, SYGVKD. CDR3 in DNA: TGTGCCATCAGTGAGTCTCCAGGGACAGGGGGCTCTGGGGCCAACGTCCTGACTTTC. This encodes CAISESPGTGGSGANVLTF.

V gene TRBV27 combines with J gene TRBJ2-7; D is perhaps TRBD1 (6 bases). Germline V CDR1 and CDR2: MNHEY, SMNVEV (reference sequence). The CDR3 consists of 13 residues. The V and J ends lost 8 bases and 2 bases respectively, with 13 bases between them. CDR3 coding DNA: TGTGCCAGCCGGGACACGGGCGCCTACGAGCAGTACTTC. Amino acid sequence: CASRDTGAYEQYF.

The chain is built from TRBV5-1 and TRBJ1-6; the match to TRBD1 covers 10 bases. The germline CDR1 and CDR2 sequences are SGHRS and YFSETQ. This CDR3 comprises 14 residues. J lost 9 bases, V lost 4 bases, and 4 bases had no gene match. DNA of the CDR3: TGCGCCAGCAGCCAGGGACAGGGGTCTTCACCCCTCCACTTT. Protein: CASSQGQGSSPLHF.

The CDR3 region has the DNA TGTGCCAGCAGCCCCCCGTCCTTAGCGGGGGGGGAGACCCAGTACTTC. This gives the protein CASSPPSLAGGETQYF. The chain employs TRBV3-1 (or the pseudogene TRBV3-2) and TRBJ2-5; 11 bases line up with TRBD2. Germline lookup yields CDR1 LGHDT and CDR2 YNNKEL (reference sequence). J lost 5 bases, V lost 4 bases, and 9 bases had no gene match. CDR3 length: 16 amino acids.

The rearrangement links TRBV6-5 to TRBJ2-7; D perhaps matches TRBD1 (6 bases). Per germline, CDR1 MNHEY and CDR2 SVGAGI. With 6 bases removed from V and 3 bases from J, the gap between germline ends came to 15 bases. The length of the CDR3 is 14 residues. The CDR3 coding sequence is TGTGCCAGCAGCCTCGGACAGTCGAACTACGAGCAGTACTTC. Its protein product is CASSLGQSNYEQYF.

The V gene is TRBV24-1, the J gene TRBJ2-2; maybe TRBD2 (6 bases). V was shortened by 4 bases and J by 3 bases, with 14 bases between the two germline ends. The CDR3 consists of 16 residues. CDR1 and CDR2 (germline): KGHDR, SFDVKD. The CDR3 loop is CATSDGTGGDTGELFF. CDR3 DNA: TGTGCCACCAGTGACGGGACGGGCGGGGACACCGGGGAGCTGTTTTTT.

The V call is TRBV3-1 (or the pseudogene TRBV3-2), the J call TRBJ1-1; D might be TRBD1 (5 bases). Germline CDR1 LGHDT, CDR2 YNNKEL (reference sequence). CDR3 length equals 14 residues. V gave up 4 bases and J gave up 1 base, with 10 bases separating them. The CDR3 reads CASSPEDTNTEAFF. CDR3 DNA sequence: TGTGCCAGCAGCCCCGAGGACACGAACACTGAAGCTTTCTTT.

J is TRBJ1-5 and V is TRBV19; 7 bases align to TRBD1. This CDR3 spans 16 amino acids. Per the germline V gene, CDR1 is LNHDA and CDR2 is SQIVND (reference sequence). J gave up 4 bases and V 4 bases, and 10 bases lay outside the gene matches. CDR3 protein: CASSRKGTAYNQPQHF. The CDR3 DNA follows: TGTGCCAGTAGTAGGAAAGGGACAGCCTATAATCAGCCCCAGCATTTT.

J is TRBJ1-2 and V is TRBV29-1, with 9 bases that match TRBD1. CDR1 is SQVTM and CDR2 is ANQGSEA in the germline V gene. The CDR3 contains 14 residues. Trimming removed 1 base from V and 7 bases from J; junction bases left unmatched: 7. Written as DNA, the CDR3 is TGCAGCGTTGAAGGGGACAGGGACGGCTCTGGCTACACCTTC. This codes for CSVEGDRDGSGYTF.

The chain's CDR3 is CASHTPGGTGPQPQHF. Written as DNA, the CDR3 is TGTGCCAGTCACACACCTGGCGGGACAGGACCCCAGCCCCAGCATTTT. The rearrangement links TRBV19 to TRBJ1-5; 8 positions agree with TRBD1. The ends lost 8 bases at V and 7 bases at J; junction bases unmatched: 16. Germline V gene sequence: CDR1 LNHDA, CDR2 SQIVND (reference sequence). This CDR3 is 16 amino acids long.

The chain combines TRBV30 with TRBJ2-1; D perhaps matches TRBD2 (5 bases). Per germline, CDR1 GTSNPN and CDR2 SVGIG (reference sequence). Between the trimmed V and J ends, which lost 0 bases and 9 bases, there was a span of 12 bases. This CDR3 has 13 residues. This chain's CDR3 is CAWSVRRGSEQFF. The CDR3 nucleotides are TGTGCCTGGAGTGTACGCCGGGGAAGTGAGCAGTTCTTC.

CDR3 sequence reads: CASTTGGHEQYF. Here the CDR3 DNA reads TGCGCCAGCACTACAGGGGGGCACGAGCAGTACTTC. This chain connects TRBV23-1 to TRBJ2-7; 8 nucleotides match TRBD1. TRBV23-1 is marked as an open reading frame, function uncertain. V was pared by 7 bases and J by 5 bases, with 4 bases of the junction left unmatched. The CDR3 contains 12 residues.

The rearrangement uses TRBV7-2 and TRBJ2-1; the D gene is possibly TRBD2 (5 bases). The CDR3 is 14 amino acids. V lost 5 bases, J lost 2 bases, and 10 bases lay in between. The V gene's germline CDR1 is SGHTA and CDR2 FQGNSA. The CDR3 DNA is TGTGCCAGCAGCCCAACTAGGGCCTACAATGAGCAGTTCTTC. Encoded protein: CASSPTRAYNEQFF.

A word on this clone: The same CDR3 also results from other DNA sequences found in this sample. The chain carries TRBV19 and TRBJ1-6; a weak D match, TRBD1 (5 bases). The CDR3 sequence is 16 residues long. Germline CDR1 reads LNHDA; CDR2 reads SQIVND (reference sequence). V dropped 5 bases and J dropped 0 bases, with 11 bases sitting between them. The CDR3 reads CASSSRQSSYNSPLHF. CDR3 DNA: TGTGCCAGTAGTTCTCGACAGAGCTCCTATAATTCACCCCTCCACTTT.

The V call is TRBV4-3, the J call TRBJ2-5, with a tentative D call TRBD1 (6 bases). This CDR3 spans 19 amino acids. Germline loops: CDR1 LGHNA, CDR2 YSLEER. Trimming removed 0 bases at V and 0 bases at J, with 20 bases between. CDR3 DNA sequence: TGCGCCAGCAGCCAAGAAAGTCCCAGGGGCCCCTTGTACCAAGAGACCCAGTACTTC. Encoded protein: CASSQESPRGPLYQETQYF.

The chain carries TRBV7-2 and TRBJ1-2; a possible D gene is TRBD1 (5 bases). Germline V lookup: CDR1 SGHTA, CDR2 FQGNSA. V lost 5 bases and J lost 6, with 10 bases in between. The CDR3 has 12 residues. CDR3 loop: CASSQGEHGYTF. The CDR3 bases are TGTGCCAGCAGCCAAGGGGAACATGGCTACACCTTC.

The sample holds one count of this clone. CDR3 sequence reads: CSVVGGRGTEAFF. CDR3 DNA sequence: TGCAGCGTTGTAGGGGGACGTGGCACTGAAGCTTTCTTT. The chain combines TRBV29-1 with TRBJ1-1; possible D gene TRBD1, 6 bases. V was shortened by 4 bases and J by 4 bases, with 13 bases between the two germline ends. Germline lookup yields CDR1 SQVTM and CDR2 ANQGSEA. This CDR3 is 13 amino acids long.